This T cell receptor beta chain was retrieved from a study of cytomegalovirus exposure and HLA in healthy donors. PCR was performed using 60 Vbeta and 13 Jbeta primers. TCRdb's copy holds only in-frame clones and misses some; the assay was immunoSEQ multiplex PCR. The sample has roughly 200,000 clones, about 88% seen once. V gave up 4 bases and J gave up 8 bases, with 15 bases separating them. The CDR3 covers 15 residues. The germline V gene has CDR1 MNHEY and CDR2 SMNVEV (reference sequence). This chain uses TRBV27 with TRBJ2-6; a weak D match, TRBD1 (6 bases). This TCR came from a woman in her twenties or thirties in good health and CMV-seronegative. The sample taken for sequencing was PBMCs. The CDR3 loop is CASSSTGFRTNVLTF. The CDR3 DNA reads as TGTGCCAGCAGTTCGACAGGTTTTAGAACCAACGTCCTGACTTTC.